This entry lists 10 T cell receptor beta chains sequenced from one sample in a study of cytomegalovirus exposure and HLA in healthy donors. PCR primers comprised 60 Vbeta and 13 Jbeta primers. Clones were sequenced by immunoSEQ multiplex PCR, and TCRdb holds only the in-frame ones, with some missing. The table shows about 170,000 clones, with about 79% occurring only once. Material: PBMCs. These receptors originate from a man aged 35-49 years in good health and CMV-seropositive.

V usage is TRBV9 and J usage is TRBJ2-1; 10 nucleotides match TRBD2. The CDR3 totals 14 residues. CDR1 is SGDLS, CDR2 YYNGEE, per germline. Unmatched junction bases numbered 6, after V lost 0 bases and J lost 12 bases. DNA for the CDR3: TGTGCCAGCAGCGTAGGGCTAGCGGGAGTGGGGCAGTTCTTC. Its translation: CASSVGLAGVGQFF.

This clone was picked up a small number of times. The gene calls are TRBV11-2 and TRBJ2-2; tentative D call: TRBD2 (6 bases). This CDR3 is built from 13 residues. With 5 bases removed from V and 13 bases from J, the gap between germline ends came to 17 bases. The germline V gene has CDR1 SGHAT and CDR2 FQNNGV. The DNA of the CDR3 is TGTGCCAGCAGCCCCCTATCGGAGGGTGGGCTGTTTTTT. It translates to CASSPLSEGGLFF.

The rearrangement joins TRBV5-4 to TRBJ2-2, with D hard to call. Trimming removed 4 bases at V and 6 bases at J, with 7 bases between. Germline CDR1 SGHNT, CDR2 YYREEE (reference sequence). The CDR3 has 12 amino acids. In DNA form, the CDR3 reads TGTGCCAGCAGCCTCCTAGCCGGGGAGCTGTTTTTT. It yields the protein CASSLLAGELFF.

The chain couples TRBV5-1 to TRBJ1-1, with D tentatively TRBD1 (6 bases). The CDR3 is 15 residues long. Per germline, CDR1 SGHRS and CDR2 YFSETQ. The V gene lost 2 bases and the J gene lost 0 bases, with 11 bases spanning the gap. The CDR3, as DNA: TGCGCCAGCAGCTTACAGGGACCCTTGAACACTGAAGCTTTCTTT. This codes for CASSLQGPLNTEAFF.

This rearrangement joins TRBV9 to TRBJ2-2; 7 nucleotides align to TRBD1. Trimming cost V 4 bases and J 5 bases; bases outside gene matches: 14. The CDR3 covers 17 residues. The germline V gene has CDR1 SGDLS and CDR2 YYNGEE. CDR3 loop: CASSPPGLSTGTGELFF. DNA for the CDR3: TGTGCCAGCAGCCCTCCGGGGTTATCGACAGGGACCGGGGAGCTGTTTTTT.

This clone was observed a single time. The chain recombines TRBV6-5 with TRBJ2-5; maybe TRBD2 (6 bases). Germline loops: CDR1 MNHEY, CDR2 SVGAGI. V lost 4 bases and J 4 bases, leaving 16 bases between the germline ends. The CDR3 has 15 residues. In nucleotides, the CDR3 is TGTGCCAGCAGTTCCTCCTCATCGGGGGTAGAGACCCAGTACTTC. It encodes CASSSSSSGVETQYF.

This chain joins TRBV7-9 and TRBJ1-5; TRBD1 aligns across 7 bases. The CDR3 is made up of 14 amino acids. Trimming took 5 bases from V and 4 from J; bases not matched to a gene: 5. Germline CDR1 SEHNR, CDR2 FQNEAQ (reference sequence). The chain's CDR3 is CASSGDRENQPQHF. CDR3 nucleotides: TGTGCCAGCAGCGGAGACAGGGAGAATCAGCCCCAGCATTTT. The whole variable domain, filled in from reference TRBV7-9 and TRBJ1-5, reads DTGVSQNPRHKITKRGQNVTFRCDPISEHNRLYWYRQTLGQGPEFLTYFQNEAQLEKSRLLSDRFSAERPKGSFSTLEIQRTEQGDSAMYLCASSGDRENQPQHFGDGTRLSIL.

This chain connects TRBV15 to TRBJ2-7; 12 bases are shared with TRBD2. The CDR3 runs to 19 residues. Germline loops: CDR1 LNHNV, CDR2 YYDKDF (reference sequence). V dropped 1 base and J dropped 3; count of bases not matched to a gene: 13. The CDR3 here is CATSRGVGRLAGASYEQYF. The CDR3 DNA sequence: TGTGCCACCAGCAGAGGGGTGGGCCGACTAGCGGGAGCGAGCTACGAGCAGTACTTC.

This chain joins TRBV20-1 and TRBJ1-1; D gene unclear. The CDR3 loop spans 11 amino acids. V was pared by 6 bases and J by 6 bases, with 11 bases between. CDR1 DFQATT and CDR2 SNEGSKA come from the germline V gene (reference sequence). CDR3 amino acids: CSATEGSEAFF. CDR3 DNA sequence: TGCAGTGCCACGGAGGGTTCTGAAGCTTTCTTT.

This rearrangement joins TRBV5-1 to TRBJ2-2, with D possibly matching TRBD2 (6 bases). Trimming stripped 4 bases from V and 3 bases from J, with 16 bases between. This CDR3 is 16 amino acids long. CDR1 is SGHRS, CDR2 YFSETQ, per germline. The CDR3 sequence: CASSTGGGTYTGELFF. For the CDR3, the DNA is TGCGCCAGCAGCACGGGTGGCGGGACCTACACCGGGGAGCTGTTTTTT.